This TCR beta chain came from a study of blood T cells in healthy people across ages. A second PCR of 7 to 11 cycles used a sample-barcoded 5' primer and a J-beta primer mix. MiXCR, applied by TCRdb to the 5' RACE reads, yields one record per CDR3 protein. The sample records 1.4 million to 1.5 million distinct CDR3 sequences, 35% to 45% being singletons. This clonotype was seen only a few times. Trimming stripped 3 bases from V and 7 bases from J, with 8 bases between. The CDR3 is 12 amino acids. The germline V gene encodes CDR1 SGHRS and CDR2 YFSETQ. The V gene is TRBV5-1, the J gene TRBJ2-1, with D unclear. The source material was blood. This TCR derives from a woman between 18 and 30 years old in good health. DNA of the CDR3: TGCGCCAGCAGCTCCCGGCCGAATGAGCAGTTCTTC. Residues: CASSSRPNEQFF.